The 30 T cell receptor beta chains presented below share a single source sample, sequenced in a study of T cell responses to AZD1222 COVID-19 vaccine. The method was immunoSEQ multiplex PCR; TCRdb's version includes in-frame clones alone and lacks a portion of them. The table includes 110,000 or so clones, over 80% detected once. Sample: peripheral blood, taken on day 0 of AZD1222 vaccination. The receptor set was obtained from an adult in good health.

The rearrangement joins TRBV27 to TRBJ2-7, with TRBD2 matching 8 bases. V lost 5 bases, J lost 7 bases, and 10 bases stayed unmatched. Looked up from germline, CDR1 is MNHEY and CDR2 is SMNVEV (reference sequence). The CDR3 contains 14 residues. This CDR3 reads CASSKSGSPEEQYF. For the CDR3, the DNA is TGTGCCAGCAGTAAGAGCGGGAGTCCCGAGGAGCAGTACTTC.

The gene calls are TRBV3-1 (or the pseudogene TRBV3-2) and TRBJ1-1; maybe TRBD1 (5 bases). Germline assignment: CDR1 LGHDT and CDR2 YNNKEL (reference sequence). The CDR3 spans 14 residues. The V gene lost 5 bases and the J gene lost 3 bases, with 13 bases spanning the gap. The CDR3 loop reads CASSKNGGDTEAFF. The CDR3 coding sequence is TGTGCCAGCAGCAAGAATGGGGGAGACACTGAAGCTTTCTTT.

Turning to this clone: At one boundary the junction diverges from the germline segment, which might be a read error. The chain joins TRBV5-1 to TRBJ1-2; no reliable D call. Germline assignment: CDR1 SGHRS and CDR2 YFSETQ. CDR3 length: 14 residues. DNA of the CDR3: TGCGCCAGCAGCTTCGGTACTACCACCCTTACGTTCGCCTTC. Protein sequence: CASSFGTTTLTFAF.

V gene TRBV3-1 (or the pseudogene TRBV3-2) combines with J gene TRBJ1-6; D not resolved. Germline-derived CDR1 and CDR2 are LGHDT and YNNKEL (reference sequence). Trimming left V 2 bases short and J 8 bases short, with 10 bases between. This CDR3 spans 14 amino acids. The CDR3 region is CASSQSQRDSPLHF. CDR3 in DNA: TGTGCCAGCAGCCAAAGCCAGAGAGATTCACCCCTCCACTTT.

This clone was counted only a few times. The chain combines TRBV4-1 with TRBJ1-1; D is ambiguous. CDR3 length: 14 residues. V was shortened by 4 bases and J by 4 bases, with 13 bases between the two germline ends. The germline V gene encodes CDR1 MGHRA and CDR2 YSYEKL. Here the CDR3 DNA reads TGCGCCAGCAGCCTTTCGCCGGGCGGCACTGAAGCTTTCTTT. Translating gives CASSLSPGGTEAFF.

This chain uses TRBV9 with TRBJ1-4, with TRBD1 identical over 7 bases. V lost 3 bases, J lost 3 bases, and 2 bases stayed unmatched. This CDR3 spans 14 amino acids. CDR1 and CDR2 (germline): SGDLS, YYNGEE. The CDR3 here is CASSAGQPNEKLFF. The CDR3 DNA follows: TGTGCCAGCAGCGCGGGACAGCCTAATGAAAAACTGTTTTTT.

The V call is TRBV30, the J call TRBJ1-1; 9 bases are shared with TRBD1. Unmatched junction bases numbered 11, after V lost 7 bases and J lost 2 bases. This CDR3 comprises 15 residues. Germline assignment: CDR1 GTSNPN and CDR2 SVGIG (reference sequence). CDR3 residues: CALTGGLIVNTEAFF. In DNA, the CDR3 is TGTGCCTTGACAGGGGGTCTAATAGTAAACACTGAAGCTTTCTTT.

This clone showed up just once. This sequence joins TRBV6-6 and TRBJ1-2; D possibly corresponds to TRBD1 (5 bases). V was trimmed by 8 bases and J by 2 bases, leaving 12 bases between them. CDR1 is MNHNY, CDR2 SVGAGI, per germline (reference sequence). This CDR3 is built from 13 residues. The CDR3 sequence is CASGSGINYGYTF. The CDR3 DNA sequence: TGTGCCAGCGGATCAGGGATCAACTATGGCTACACCTTC.

The chain employs TRBV29-1 and TRBJ1-2; 11 bases map to TRBD1. This CDR3 is built from 13 residues. Looked up from germline, CDR1 is SQVTM and CDR2 is ANQGSEA. The junction had 9 bases not matched to a gene; V was cut back by 8 bases and J by 7 bases. The chain's CDR3 is CSTRDRGKAGYTF. The CDR3 region has the DNA TGCAGCACCCGGGACAGGGGGAAGGCTGGCTACACCTTC.

The table lists this clone with a few counts. This chain connects TRBV6-6 to TRBJ1-1, with unresolved D. Germline CDR1 reads MNHNY; CDR2 reads SVGAGI (reference sequence). The V gene lost 6 bases and the J gene lost 0 bases, with 8 bases spanning the gap. The CDR3 is made up of 13 amino acids. CDR3 in amino acids: CASSEVMNTEAFF. The CDR3 DNA follows: TGTGCCAGCAGCGAGGTCATGAACACTGAAGCTTTCTTT.

This clone occurred once. This sequence joins TRBV18 and TRBJ1-2; 7 nucleotides match TRBD1. The junction had 3 bases not matched to a gene; V was cut back by 1 base and J by 7 bases. The CDR3 sequence is 13 residues long. Germline V CDR1 and CDR2: KGHSH, LQKENI. DNA of the CDR3: TGTGCCAGCTCACCACGCGCAGGGGGTGGCTACACCTTC. It is translated as CASSPRAGGGYTF.

The chain links TRBV2 to TRBJ1-1, with TRBD1 matching over 7 bases. The CDR3 spans 14 residues. In germline, CDR1 is SNHLY, CDR2 FYNNEI. The V segment lost 10 bases and the J segment 4 bases; nucleotides outside the gene matches: 12. CDR3 coding DNA: TGTGCCACCCTAAAACAGGGGCCGGGCACTGAAGCTTTCTTT. As protein: CATLKQGPGTEAFF.

This clone was seen just once. The chain employs TRBV28 and TRBJ1-5; D is unresolved. Germline V gene lookup returns CDR1 MDHEN and CDR2 SYDVKM. This CDR3 spans 13 amino acids. The V end was cut by 6 bases, the J end by 2 bases, with 8 bases between. The DNA of the CDR3 is TGTGCCAGCAGCCCCTTTCGCAATCAGCCCCAGCATTTT. Amino acid sequence: CASSPFRNQPQHF.

A word on this clone: The same CDR3 can be traced to other DNA sequences in this sample. The chain recombines TRBV10-3 with TRBJ1-2; tentatively, D is TRBD1 (5 bases). The V gene lost 6 bases and the J gene lost 3 bases, with 8 bases spanning the gap. The CDR3 contains 12 residues. Germline assignment: CDR1 ENHRY and CDR2 SYGVKD. As DNA, the CDR3 is TGTGCCATCAGCCGGGACGACTATGGCTACACCTTC. Encoded protein: CAISRDDYGYTF.

J is TRBJ1-2 and V is TRBV4-1; no definite D call. V gave up 1 base and J gave up 3 bases, with 12 bases separating them. Germline V gene data show CDR1 as MGHRA and CDR2 as YSYEKL. The CDR3 totals 15 residues. The CDR3 sequence: CASSQVNRADYGYTF. The CDR3 DNA reads TGCGCCAGCAGCCAAGTGAATCGGGCGGACTATGGCTACACCTTC.

This sequence joins TRBV19 and TRBJ2-5; D is unresolved. The V and J ends lost 4 bases and 4 bases respectively, with 10 bases between them. Germline V CDR1 and CDR2: LNHDA, SQIVND (reference sequence). The CDR3 runs 13 residues. CDR3 nucleotides: TGTGCCAGTAGTACTACAGCACCAGAGACCCAGTACTTC. It encodes CASSTTAPETQYF.

The V and J genes are TRBV6-1 and TRBJ1-5, with TRBD1 matching over 7 bases. Per germline, CDR1 MNHNS and CDR2 SASEGT. The CDR3 totals 15 residues. The junction had 9 bases not matched to a gene; V was cut back by 3 bases and J by 7 bases. CDR3 residues: CASSERQGMRQPQHF. CDR3 nucleotide sequence: TGTGCCAGCAGTGAGCGACAGGGAATGAGGCAGCCCCAGCATTTT.

This rearrangement joins TRBV5-1 to TRBJ1-6, with D uncertain. Germline values: CDR1 SGHRS, CDR2 YFSETQ. Trimming cost V 0 bases and J 4 bases, with 14 bases left between them. This CDR3 region has 17 residues. The CDR3 DNA sequence: TGCGCCAGCAGCTTGGACCCCGGGATGGTTTATAATTCACCCCTCCACTTT. Residues: CASSLDPGMVYNSPLHF.

V and J are TRBV27 and TRBJ2-1, with TRBD2 matching 16 bases. The J segment lost 4 bases and the V segment lost 6 bases, leaving 12 bases of the junction unmatched. Germline assignment: CDR1 MNHEY and CDR2 SMNVEV (reference sequence). There are 19 residues in the CDR3. DNA of the CDR3: TGTGCCAGCAGACCACCGGGACTAGCGGGAGGGCCAGTTTACAATGAGCAGTTCTTC. It specifies CASRPPGLAGGPVYNEQFF.

The chain recombines TRBV4-1 with TRBJ2-7; D may match TRBD1 or TRBD2 (6 bases each). Germline assignment: CDR1 MGHRA and CDR2 YSYEKL. CDR3 length: 15 residues. Deletions cut 3 bases from V and 2 bases from J, with 14 bases between. For the CDR3, the DNA is TGCGCCAGCAGCCACGGGCGGGACAAGACCTACGAGCAGTACTTC. Its protein product is CASSHGRDKTYEQYF.

This chain uses TRBV18 with TRBJ1-3; D gene unclear. This CDR3 has 15 residues. V gave up 0 bases and J gave up 0 bases, with 6 bases separating them. The germline CDR1 and CDR2 sequences are KGHSH and LQKENI. The CDR3 region has the DNA TGTGCCAGCTCACCACCGCGGCACTCTGGAAACACCATATATTTT. Protein sequence: CASSPPRHSGNTIYF.

This chain connects TRBV7-6 to TRBJ1-2; TRBD1 might be the D (6 bases). Germline values: CDR1 SGHVS, CDR2 FNYEAQ. The CDR3 loop spans 15 amino acids. Between the trimmed V and J ends, which lost 3 bases and 2 bases, there was a span of 13 bases. In DNA form, the CDR3 reads TGTGCCAGCAGCTTTGGGGGGGCGGGGAACTATGGCTACACCTTC. Its translation is CASSFGGAGNYGYTF.

The CDR3 DNA is TGTGCCAGCAGCATCACTAGGGGGGGCCCCTACAATGAGCAGTTCTTC. It is translated as CASSITRGGPYNEQFF. This chain connects TRBV11-2 to TRBJ2-1; D might be TRBD2 (7 bases). Trimming pared 5 bases from V and 2 bases from J, leaving 16 bases between. There are 16 residues in the CDR3. The germline CDR1 and CDR2 sequences are SGHAT and FQNNGV. The complete variable domain, with remaining parts taken from reference TRBV11-2 and TRBJ2-1, reads EAGVAQSPRYKIIEKRQSVAFWCNPISGHATLYWYQQILGQGPKLLIQFQNNGVVDDSQLPKDRFSAERLKGVDSTLKIQPAKLEDSAVYLCASSITRGGPYNEQFFGPGTRLTVL.

This clone was detected once. The chain couples TRBV7-9 to TRBJ2-1, with 14 nucleotides matching TRBD2. Germline CDR1 reads SEHNR; CDR2 reads FQNEAQ (reference sequence). The CDR3 covers 16 residues. V shed 1 base and J 5 bases; nucleotides not matched to a gene: 1. Here the CDR3 DNA reads TGTGCCAGCAGCTTAGAGGGACTAGCGGGAGACAATGAGCAGTTCTTC. This codes for CASSLEGLAGDNEQFF.

The rearrangement joins TRBV4-2 to TRBJ2-1, with 11 bases fitting TRBD2. Germline assignment: CDR1 LGHNA and CDR2 YNFKEQ. This CDR3 is built from 16 residues. After removal of 2 bases from V and 4 bases from J, the junction contained 4 bases not matched to a gene. The CDR3 region has the DNA TGTGCCAGCAGCCAAACTTTAGCGGGGGGGTACAATGAGCAGTTCTTC. This codes for CASSQTLAGGYNEQFF.

This rearrangement joins TRBV4-3 to TRBJ1-4; D not certain. The CDR3 totals 14 residues. Germline loops: CDR1 LGHNA, CDR2 YSLEER. V lost 0 bases to trimming and J lost 8 bases, with 10 bases between them. As DNA, the CDR3 is TGCGCCAGCAGCCAAGAGAGACCGAGGGAAAAACTGTTTTTT. Its protein is CASSQERPREKLFF.

This rearrangement joins TRBV4-1 to TRBJ1-1; D call uncertain. CDR1 is MGHRA and CDR2 is YSYEKL in the germline V gene. Trimming removed 10 bases from V and 1 base from J, with 13 bases in between. This CDR3 has 13 amino acids. The CDR3 here is CATYSYQNTEAFF. The CDR3 DNA reads as TGCGCCACGTACAGCTATCAGAACACTGAAGCTTTCTTT.

There are a few counts of this clone. This chain links TRBV6-5 with TRBJ1-1; 9 bases map to TRBD1. This CDR3 comprises 15 residues. Trimming took 2 bases from V and 6 from J; bases not matched to a gene: 7. The germline CDR1 and CDR2 sequences are MNHEY and SVGAGI. The CDR3 bases are TGTGCCAGCAGTTACATGGGGACAGGGATGGCTGAAGCTTTCTTT. The encoded protein is CASSYMGTGMAEAFF.

The gene calls are TRBV27 and TRBJ1-6; D not resolved. The germline CDR1 and CDR2 sequences are MNHEY and SMNVEV (reference sequence). The V end was cut by 3 bases, the J end by 10 bases, with 10 bases between. The CDR3 spans 13 residues. CDR3 in DNA: TGTGCCAGCAGTTTTCACTTTGGGTCACCCCTCCACTTT. It translates to CASSFHFGSPLHF.

The chain employs TRBV4-3 and TRBJ1-1; the D gene is possibly TRBD1 (5 bases). Trimming removed 1 base at V and 3 bases at J, with 9 bases between. Looked up from germline, CDR1 is LGHNA and CDR2 is YSLEER. The CDR3 runs to 14 residues. CDR3 DNA sequence: TGCGCCAGCAGCCAAGTCCGGGGGGACACTGAAGCTTTCTTT. Translated, it gives CASSQVRGDTEAFF.